This TCR beta chain was found in a study of T cell repertoires in cytomegalovirus infection. Study observations and caveats: HLA-C-restricted CMV clonotypes gave the most frequent clonotype in two of eight donors.

This clonotype came up a few times. Its antigen is not identified. A single record per CDR3 protein comes from TCRdb applying MiXCR to the reads. The profile shows approximately 250,000 distinct CDR3 sequences, around an eighth of them singletons. V was cut by 0 bases and J by 4 bases, with 9 bases left in between. Germline loops: CDR1 LNHDA, CDR2 SQIVND (reference sequence). The CDR3 runs to 14 residues. Sequences were obtained from PBMCs. V and J are TRBV19 and TRBJ2-5; D unresolved. The sequence was obtained from a human donor in good health (CMV status not recorded). Some clones in this sample may be carry-over from other donors' samples. CDR3 sequence reads: CASSIDSGSETQYF. CDR3 nucleotides: TGTGCCAGTAGTATAGATTCGGGTTCAGAGACCCAGTACTTC.